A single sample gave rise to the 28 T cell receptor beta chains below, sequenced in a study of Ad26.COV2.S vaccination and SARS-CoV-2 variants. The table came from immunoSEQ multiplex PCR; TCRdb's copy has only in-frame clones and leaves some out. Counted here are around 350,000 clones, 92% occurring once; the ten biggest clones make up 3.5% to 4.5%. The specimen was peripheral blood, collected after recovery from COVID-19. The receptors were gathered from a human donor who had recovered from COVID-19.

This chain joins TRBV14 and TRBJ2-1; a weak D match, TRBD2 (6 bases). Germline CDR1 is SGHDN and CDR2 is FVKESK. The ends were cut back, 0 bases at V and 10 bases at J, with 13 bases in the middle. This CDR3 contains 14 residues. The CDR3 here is CASSQDGLRREQFF. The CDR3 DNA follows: TGTGCCAGCAGCCAAGATGGACTACGTCGGGAGCAGTTCTTC.

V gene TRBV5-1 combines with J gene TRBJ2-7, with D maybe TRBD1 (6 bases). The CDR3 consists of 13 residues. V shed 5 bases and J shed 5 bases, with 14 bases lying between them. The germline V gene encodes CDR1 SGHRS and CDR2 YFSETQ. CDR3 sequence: CASRQRTENEQYF. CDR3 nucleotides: TGCGCCAGCAGACAAAGGACAGAGAACGAGCAGTACTTC.

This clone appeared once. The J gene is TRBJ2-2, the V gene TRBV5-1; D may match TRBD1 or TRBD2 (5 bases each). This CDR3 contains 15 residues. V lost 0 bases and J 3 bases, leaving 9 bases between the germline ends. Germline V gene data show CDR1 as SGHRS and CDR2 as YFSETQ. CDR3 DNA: TGCGCCAGCAGCTTGGTAGGGGAGTACACCGGGGAGCTGTTTTTT. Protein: CASSLVGEYTGELFF.

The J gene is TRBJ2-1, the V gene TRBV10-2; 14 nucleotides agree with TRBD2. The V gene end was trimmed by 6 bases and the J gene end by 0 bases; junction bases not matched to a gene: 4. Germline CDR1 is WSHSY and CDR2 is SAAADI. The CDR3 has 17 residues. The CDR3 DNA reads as TGCGCCAGCAGGGTGACTAGCGGGGGGGCCTCCTACAATGAGCAGTTCTTC. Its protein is CASRVTSGGASYNEQFF.

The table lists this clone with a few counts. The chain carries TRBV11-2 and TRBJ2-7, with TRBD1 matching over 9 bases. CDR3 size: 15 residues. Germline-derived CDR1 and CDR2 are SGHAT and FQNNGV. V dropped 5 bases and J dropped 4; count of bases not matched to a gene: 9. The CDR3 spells CASSQPGQGRYEQYF. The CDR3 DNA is TGTGCCAGCAGCCAGCCCGGACAGGGGCGGTACGAGCAGTACTTC.

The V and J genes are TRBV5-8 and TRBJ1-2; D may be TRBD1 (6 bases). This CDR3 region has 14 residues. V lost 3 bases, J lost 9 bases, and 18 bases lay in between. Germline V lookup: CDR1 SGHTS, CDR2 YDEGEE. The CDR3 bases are TGTGCCAGCAGCTGGGCGGGGGCCTCTCTTCGCTACACCTTC. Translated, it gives CASSWAGASLRYTF.

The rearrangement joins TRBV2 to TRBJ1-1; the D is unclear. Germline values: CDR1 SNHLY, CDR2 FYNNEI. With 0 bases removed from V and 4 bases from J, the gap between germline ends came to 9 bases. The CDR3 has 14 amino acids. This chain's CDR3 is CASSEAAGFTEAFF. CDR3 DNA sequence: TGTGCCAGCAGTGAAGCTGCGGGGTTCACTGAAGCTTTCTTT.

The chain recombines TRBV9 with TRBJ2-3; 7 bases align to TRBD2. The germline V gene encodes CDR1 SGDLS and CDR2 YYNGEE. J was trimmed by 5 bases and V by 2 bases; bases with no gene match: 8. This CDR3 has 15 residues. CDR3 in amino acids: CASSVAGLRLDTQYF. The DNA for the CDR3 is TGTGCCAGCAGCGTTGCGGGACTACGGTTAGATACGCAGTATTTT.

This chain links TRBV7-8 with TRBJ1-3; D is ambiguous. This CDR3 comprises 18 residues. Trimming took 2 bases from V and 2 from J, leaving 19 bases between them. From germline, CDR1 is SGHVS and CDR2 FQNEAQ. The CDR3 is CASSLQLAGATAGNTIYF. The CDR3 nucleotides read TGTGCCAGCAGCTTACAACTTGCGGGTGCTACGGCTGGAAACACCATATATTTT.

This chain's CDR3 is CASSVRDSGVTDTQYF. Written as DNA, the CDR3 is TGTGCCAGCAGCGTACGTGATAGCGGGGTCACAGATACGCAGTATTTT. V is TRBV9 and J is TRBJ2-3, with 8 bases lining up with TRBD2. Germline-derived CDR1 and CDR2 are SGDLS and YYNGEE. The CDR3 extends over 16 amino acids. V was clipped by 1 base and J by 2 bases; unmatched bases: 6.

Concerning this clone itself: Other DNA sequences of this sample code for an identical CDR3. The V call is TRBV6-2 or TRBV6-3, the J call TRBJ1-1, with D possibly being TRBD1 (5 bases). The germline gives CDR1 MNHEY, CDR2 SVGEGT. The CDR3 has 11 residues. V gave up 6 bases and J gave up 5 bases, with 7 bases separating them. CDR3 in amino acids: CASSQGTEAFF. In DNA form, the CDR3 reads TGTGCCAGCAGCCAGGGAACTGAAGCTTTCTTT.

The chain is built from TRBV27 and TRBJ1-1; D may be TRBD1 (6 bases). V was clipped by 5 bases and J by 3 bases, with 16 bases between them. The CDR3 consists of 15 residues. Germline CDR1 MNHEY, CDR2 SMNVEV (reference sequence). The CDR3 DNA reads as TGTGCCAGCAGTCCCATCCCGGGACACCACACTGAAGCTTTCTTT. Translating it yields CASSPIPGHHTEAFF.

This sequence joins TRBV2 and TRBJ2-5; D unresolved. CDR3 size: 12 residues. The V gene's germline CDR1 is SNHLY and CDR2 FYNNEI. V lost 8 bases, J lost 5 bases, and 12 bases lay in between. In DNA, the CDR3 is TGTGCCAGCTACATCGGAAGGGAGACCCAGTACTTC. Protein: CASYIGRETQYF.

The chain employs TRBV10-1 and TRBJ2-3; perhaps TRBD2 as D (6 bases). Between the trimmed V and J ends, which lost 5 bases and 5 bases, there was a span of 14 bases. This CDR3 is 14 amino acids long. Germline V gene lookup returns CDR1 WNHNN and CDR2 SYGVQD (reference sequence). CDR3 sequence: CASSRLGSQDTQYF. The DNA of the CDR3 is TGCGCCAGCAGTCGGCTCGGGAGCCAAGATACGCAGTATTTT.

In nucleotides, the CDR3 is TGCGCCAGCAGCTCGGGACAGGAAGGGGGCTACACCTTC. Protein sequence: CASSSGQEGGYTF. The rearrangement joins TRBV5-1 to TRBJ1-2; 8 bases line up with TRBD1. The CDR3 spans 13 residues. CDR1 is SGHRS and CDR2 is YFSETQ in the germline V gene. Germline trimming cut 3 bases from V and 8 bases from J; bases unmatched to any gene: 6. The full variable domain, rest sourced from reference TRBV5-1 and TRBJ1-2, is KAGVTQTPRYLIKTRGQQVTLSCSPISGHRSVSWYQQTPGQGLQFLFEYFSETQRNKGNFPGRFSGRQFSNSRSEMNVSTLELGDSALYLCASSSGQEGGYTFGSGTRLTVV.

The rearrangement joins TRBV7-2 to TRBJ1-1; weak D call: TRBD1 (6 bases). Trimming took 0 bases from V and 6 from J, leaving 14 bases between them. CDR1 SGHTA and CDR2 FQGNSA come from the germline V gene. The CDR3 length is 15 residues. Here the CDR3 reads CASSLAVTGLPEAFF. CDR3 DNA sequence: TGTGCCAGCAGCTTAGCGGTTACAGGGCTACCTGAAGCTTTCTTT.

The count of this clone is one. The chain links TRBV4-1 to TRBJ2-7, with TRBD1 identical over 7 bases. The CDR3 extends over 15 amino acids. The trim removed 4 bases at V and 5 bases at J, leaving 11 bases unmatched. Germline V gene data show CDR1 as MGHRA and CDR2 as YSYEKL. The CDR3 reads CASSLLLTGINEQYF. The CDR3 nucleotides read TGCGCCAGCAGCCTCCTGTTGACAGGGATCAACGAGCAGTACTTC.

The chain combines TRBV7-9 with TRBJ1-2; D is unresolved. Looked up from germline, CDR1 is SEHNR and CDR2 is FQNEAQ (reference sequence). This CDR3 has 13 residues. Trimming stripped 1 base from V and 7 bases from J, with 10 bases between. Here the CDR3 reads CASSLGETAGYTF. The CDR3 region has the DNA TGTGCCAGCAGCTTAGGAGAGACGGCTGGCTACACCTTC.

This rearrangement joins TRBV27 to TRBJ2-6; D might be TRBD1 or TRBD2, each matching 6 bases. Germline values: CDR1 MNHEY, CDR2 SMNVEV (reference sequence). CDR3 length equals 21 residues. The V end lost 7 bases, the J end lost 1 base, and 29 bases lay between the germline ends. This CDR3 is CASKGGIEGHSPVSGANVLTF. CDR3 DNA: TGTGCCAGCAAGGGGGGTATAGAAGGACATTCACCCGTTTCTGGGGCCAACGTCCTGACTTTC.

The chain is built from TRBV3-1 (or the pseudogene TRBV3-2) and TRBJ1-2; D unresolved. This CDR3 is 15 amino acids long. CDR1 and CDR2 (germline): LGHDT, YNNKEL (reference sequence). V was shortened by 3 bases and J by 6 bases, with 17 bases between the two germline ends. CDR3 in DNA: TGTGCCAGCAGCCATGCCGGACGTAGGGAGGATGGCTACACCTTC. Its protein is CASSHAGRREDGYTF.

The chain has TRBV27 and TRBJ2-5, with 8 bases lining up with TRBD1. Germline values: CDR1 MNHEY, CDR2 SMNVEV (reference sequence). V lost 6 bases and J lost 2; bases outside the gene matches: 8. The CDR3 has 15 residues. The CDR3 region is CASREDRAYQETQYF. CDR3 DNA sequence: TGTGCCAGCAGAGAGGACAGGGCCTATCAAGAGACCCAGTACTTC.

CDR3 nucleotides: TGTGCCAGCAGCCCCGGGGGAGGGCCCGGCTACACCTTC. Encoded protein: CASSPGGGPGYTF. The chain uses TRBV9 and TRBJ1-2, with D maybe TRBD1 (5 bases). The CDR3 contains 13 residues. Germline V gene data show CDR1 as SGDLS and CDR2 as YYNGEE. V lost 4 bases to trimming and J lost 8 bases, with 15 bases between them.

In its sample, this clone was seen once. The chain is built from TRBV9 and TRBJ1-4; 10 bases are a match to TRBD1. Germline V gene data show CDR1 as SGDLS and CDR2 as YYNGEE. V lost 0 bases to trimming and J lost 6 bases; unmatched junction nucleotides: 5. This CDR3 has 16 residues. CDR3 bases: TGTGCCAGCAGCGTAGCAGGGACAGGGGTAGATGAAAAACTGTTTTTT. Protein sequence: CASSVAGTGVDEKLFF.

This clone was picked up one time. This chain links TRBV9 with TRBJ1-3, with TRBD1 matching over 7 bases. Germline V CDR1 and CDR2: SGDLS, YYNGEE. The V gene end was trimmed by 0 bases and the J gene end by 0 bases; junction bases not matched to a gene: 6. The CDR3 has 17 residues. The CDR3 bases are TGTGCCAGCAGCGTAGTTGCAGGGGGGCCCTCTGGAAACACCATATATTTT. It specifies CASSVVAGGPSGNTIYF.

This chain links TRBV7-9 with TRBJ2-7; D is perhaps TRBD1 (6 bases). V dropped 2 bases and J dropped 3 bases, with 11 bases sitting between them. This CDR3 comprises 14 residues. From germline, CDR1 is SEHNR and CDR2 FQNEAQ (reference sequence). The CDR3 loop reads CASSLTRQVYEQYF. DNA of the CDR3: TGTGCCAGCAGCTTAACCCGACAGGTCTACGAGCAGTACTTC.

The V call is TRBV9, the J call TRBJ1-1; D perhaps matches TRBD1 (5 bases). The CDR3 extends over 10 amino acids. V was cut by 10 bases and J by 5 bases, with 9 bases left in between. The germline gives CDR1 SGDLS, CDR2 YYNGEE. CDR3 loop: CASAGTEAFF. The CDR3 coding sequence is TGTGCCTCCGCAGGGACTGAAGCTTTCTTT.

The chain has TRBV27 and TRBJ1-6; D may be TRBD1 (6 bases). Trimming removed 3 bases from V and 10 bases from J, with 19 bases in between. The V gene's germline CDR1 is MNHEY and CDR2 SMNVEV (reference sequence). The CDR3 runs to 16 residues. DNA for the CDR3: TGTGCCAGCAGTTTTGGGGGCAGACCCAATCGGTCACCCCTCCACTTT. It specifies CASSFGGRPNRSPLHF.

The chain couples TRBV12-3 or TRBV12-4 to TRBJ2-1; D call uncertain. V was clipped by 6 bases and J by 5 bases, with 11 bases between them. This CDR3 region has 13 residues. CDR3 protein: CASSPPKDNEQFF. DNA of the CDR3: TGTGCCAGCAGCCCGCCCAAAGACAATGAGCAGTTCTTC.